The rows below give T cell receptor beta chains drawn from one sample of a study of CD8+CD57+ T cells in acquired aplastic anemia. From the reads, TCRdb called clonotypes with MiXCR, one entry per CDR3 protein. The sample lists roughly 240,000 distinct CDR3 sequences; around 46% were seen once. The sequencing sample was made of sorted CD4+, CD8+, or CD8+CD57+ T cells (not recorded which) from PBMCs. These receptors were obtained from a human donor with aplastic anemia. Each CDR3 is given with its conserved first and last residue. The order of the fields is clone size, V gene, J gene, CDR3 protein. Clone size is shown for a subset of rows, as once, few, many or a class of expanded clone.

abundance: .; v_gene: TRBV6-2/TRBV6-3; j_gene: TRBJ1-5; CDR3aa: CASSYFAGTYSNQPQHF
abundance: many; v_gene: TRBV20-1; j_gene: TRBJ1-2; CDR3aa: CSAREDRNYGYTF
abundance: once; v_gene: TRBV5-1; j_gene: TRBJ1-1; CDR3aa: CASSLGVGRSDTEAFF
abundance: few; v_gene: TRBV2; j_gene: TRBJ1-6; CDR3aa: CASSGQLNSPLHF
abundance: .; v_gene: TRBV10-2; j_gene: TRBJ2-6; CDR3aa: CASIGWSSSGANVLTF
abundance: .; v_gene: TRBV24-1; j_gene: TRBJ2-2; CDR3aa: CATSDTEGRELFF
abundance: .; v_gene: TRBV9; j_gene: TRBJ2-7; CDR3aa: CASSVATQYYEQYF
abundance: many; v_gene: TRBV6-4; j_gene: TRBJ2-6; CDR3aa: CASSDRRDSGANVLTF
abundance: .; v_gene: TRBV25-1; j_gene: TRBJ2-3; CDR3aa: CASSGLGMGLYTQYF
abundance: .; v_gene: TRBV2; j_gene: TRBJ2-1; CDR3aa: CASRDIYYEQFF
abundance: .; v_gene: TRBV7-9; j_gene: TRBJ2-7; CDR3aa: CASSWDSNVKQYF
abundance: once; v_gene: TRBV7-6; j_gene: TRBJ2-3; CDR3aa: CASSSTLSTDTQYF
abundance: many; v_gene: TRBV7-9; j_gene: TRBJ1-1; CDR3aa: CASRVPGTEAFF
abundance: many; v_gene: TRBV2; j_gene: TRBJ1-1; CDR3aa: CASRTEPGDMNTEAFF
abundance: many; v_gene: TRBV7-9; j_gene: TRBJ1-5; CDR3aa: CASSPPGTKQPQHF
abundance: .; v_gene: TRBV6-2/TRBV6-3; j_gene: TRBJ2-4; CDR3aa: CASGEAEKNIQYF
abundance: .; v_gene: TRBV19; j_gene: TRBJ1-1; CDR3aa: CASSIASGREAFF
abundance: few; v_gene: TRBV5-4; j_gene: TRBJ1-1; CDR3aa: CASSPGRVRNTEAFF
abundance: few; v_gene: TRBV30; j_gene: TRBJ2-7; CDR3aa: CAWSVSGGGEQYF
abundance: many; v_gene: TRBV28; j_gene: TRBJ2-7; CDR3aa: CASSSTDRAYEQYF
abundance: few; v_gene: TRBV19; j_gene: TRBJ1-2; CDR3aa: CASSIRPRVFYGYTF
abundance: .; v_gene: TRBV19; j_gene: TRBJ2-1; CDR3aa: CASSIGSSGSYNEQFF
abundance: many; v_gene: TRBV4-3; j_gene: TRBJ2-3; CDR3aa: CASSQDQGTTDTQYF
abundance: many; v_gene: TRBV19; j_gene: TRBJ2-7; CDR3aa: CASNDRAAGEQYF
abundance: few; v_gene: TRBV7-6; j_gene: TRBJ2-7; CDR3aa: CASSPPDTDYEQYF
abundance: many; v_gene: TRBV4-1; j_gene: TRBJ1-1; CDR3aa: CASSPSTGDLPEAFF
abundance: .; v_gene: TRBV20-1; j_gene: TRBJ2-6; CDR3aa: CSARDPGAGANVLTF
abundance: many; v_gene: TRBV11-3; j_gene: TRBJ2-3; CDR3aa: CASSLGSDTQYF
abundance: .; v_gene: TRBV25-1; j_gene: TRBJ2-6; CDR3aa: CASLEGDGANVLTF
abundance: many; v_gene: TRBV6-4; j_gene: TRBJ1-1; CDR3aa: CASSDDDRLTAFF
abundance: .; v_gene: TRBV2; j_gene: TRBJ1-6; CDR3aa: CASSANRGPHF
abundance: .; v_gene: TRBV7-7; j_gene: TRBJ1-6; CDR3aa: CASGLARGGKHNSPLHF
abundance: many; v_gene: TRBV6-5; j_gene: TRBJ1-1; CDR3aa: CASTRQTNTEAFF
abundance: .; v_gene: TRBV2; j_gene: TRBJ2-7; CDR3aa: CASREGQGIPYEQYF
abundance: .; v_gene: TRBV7-9; j_gene: TRBJ1-2; CDR3aa: CASSDDSYGYTF
abundance: many; v_gene: TRBV5-1; j_gene: TRBJ2-5; CDR3aa: CASSLVASSGREETQYF
abundance: many; v_gene: TRBV20-1; j_gene: TRBJ1-5; CDR3aa: CSASPRESNQPQHF
abundance: .; v_gene: TRBV10-3; j_gene: TRBJ2-5; CDR3aa: CAISDGAGGFQETQYF
abundance: .; v_gene: TRBV9; j_gene: TRBJ1-3; CDR3aa: CASSGIPGESTIYF
abundance: .; v_gene: TRBV9; j_gene: TRBJ2-7; CDR3aa: CASSVGLQGTYEQYF
abundance: once; v_gene: TRBV4-1; j_gene: TRBJ2-7; CDR3aa: CASSLGFGGQGEQYF
abundance: few; v_gene: TRBV27; j_gene: TRBJ2-1; CDR3aa: CASSLGASDEQFF
abundance: many; v_gene: TRBV29-1; j_gene: TRBJ1-2; CDR3aa: CSVDYRGNGGYTF
abundance: many; v_gene: TRBV19; j_gene: TRBJ1-6; CDR3aa: CASSPAARRGSPLHF
abundance: few; v_gene: TRBV28; j_gene: TRBJ1-3; CDR3aa: CASGRQGAEAGNTIYF
abundance: .; v_gene: TRBV12-3/TRBV12-4; j_gene: TRBJ2-7; CDR3aa: CASSFGWGDEQYF
abundance: .; v_gene: TRBV19; j_gene: TRBJ1-3; CDR3aa: CASRLGGGNTIYF